Shown below are 24 T cell receptor beta chains from a single sample sequenced in a study of cytomegalovirus exposure and HLA in healthy donors. Data came from immunoSEQ multiplex PCR; TCRdb stores just in-frame clones and leaves some out. The sample gives roughly 60,000 clones, about 94% of which show up once; 2% to 2.5% is in the top ten. The source material was PBMCs. The source is a man younger than 30 in good health and CMV-seronegative.

In this sample, this clone turned up a few times. J is TRBJ2-2 and V is TRBV12-5, with TRBD1 identical over 7 bases. Germline CDR1 is LGHNT and CDR2 is FRNRAP. This CDR3 comprises 14 residues. After removal of 5 bases from V and 7 bases from J, the junction contained 7 bases not matched to a gene. The DNA of the CDR3 is TGTGCTAGTGGTGAACAGGGGTTGGGCGGGGAGCTGTTTTTT. This sequence encodes CASGEQGLGGELFF.

Written as DNA, the CDR3 is TGCAGCGTTGTACAGGGAGGGTATGAGCAGTTCTTC. The encoded protein is CSVVQGGYEQFF. The V call is TRBV29-1, the J call TRBJ2-1, with D possibly matching TRBD2 (7 bases). The germline V gene has CDR1 SQVTM and CDR2 ANQGSEA. The CDR3 extends over 12 amino acids. Between the trimmed V and J ends, which lost 4 bases and 8 bases, there was a span of 12 bases.

The chain links TRBV5-3 to TRBJ1-2, with D perhaps TRBD1 (5 bases). Being an ORF, TRBV5-3 has a function that is uncertain. Trimming shortened V by 0 bases and J by 8 bases, and 11 bases separated the two germline ends. The CDR3 is 13 amino acids. The CDR3: CARSLGDSRGYTF. CDR3 in DNA: TGTGCCAGAAGCTTGGGCGACAGTCGCGGCTACACCTTC.

This chain's CDR3 is CASSTRGGTQPQHF. CDR3 sequence (DNA): TGTGCCAGCAGCACTAGGGGGGGGACTCAGCCCCAGCATTTT. The rearrangement links TRBV27 to TRBJ1-5; weak D call: TRBD1 (6 bases). This CDR3 is built from 14 residues. V was shortened by 6 bases and J by 6 bases, with 15 bases between the two germline ends. The germline V gene has CDR1 MNHEY and CDR2 SMNVEV (reference sequence).

This chain connects TRBV6-1 to TRBJ2-1; no definite D call. Trimming stripped 8 bases from V and 10 bases from J, with 15 bases between. Per germline, CDR1 MNHNS and CDR2 SASEGT. The CDR3 consists of 12 residues. CDR3 DNA sequence: TGTGCCAGCGCCCCCCCAGGCCTGGAGCAGTTCTTC. Protein product: CASAPPGLEQFF.

This clone has only one observation. This chain joins TRBV21-1 and TRBJ1-5; the table's D call TRBD1 went unverified against the DNA. TRBV21-1 corresponds to a pseudogene. The CDR3 runs 14 residues. CDR3 residues: CASSKTGVRQPQHF. CDR3 bases: TGTGCCAGCAGCAAAACAGGGGTTCGTCAGCCCCAGCATTTT.

The chain recombines TRBV5-1 with TRBJ1-3; D perhaps matches TRBD1 (6 bases). There are 15 residues in the CDR3. With 4 bases removed from V and 1 base from J, the gap between germline ends came to 12 bases. CDR1 SGHRS and CDR2 YFSETQ come from the germline V gene. As DNA, the CDR3 is TGCGCCAGCAGCCCGGACAGCAGATCTGGAAACACCATATATTTT. Its protein product is CASSPDSRSGNTIYF.

The J gene is TRBJ1-2, the V gene TRBV7-9; D perhaps matches TRBD1 (5 bases). Trimming removed 5 bases from V and 5 bases from J, with 15 bases in between. The CDR3 totals 14 residues. In germline, CDR1 is SEHNR, CDR2 FQNEAQ (reference sequence). This chain's CDR3 is CASSGGALGYGYTF. As DNA, the CDR3 is TGTGCCAGCAGCGGAGGGGCCTTAGGGTATGGCTACACCTTC.

This clone has a single count. The CDR3 nucleotides are TGTGCCAGCAGCCGTTCCGAACAGGGATTCAGCAATGGCTACACCTTC. Translation gives CASSRSEQGFSNGYTF. This chain links TRBV5-4 with TRBJ1-2, with D maybe TRBD1 (6 bases). This CDR3 comprises 16 residues. Trimming cost V 4 bases and J 6 bases, with 22 bases left between them. In germline, CDR1 is SGHNT, CDR2 YYREEE (reference sequence).

This clone appeared a single time. The rearrangement links TRBV2 to TRBJ1-2, with TRBD1 matching 7 bases. Germline-derived CDR1 and CDR2 are SNHLY and FYNNEI. The CDR3 runs 14 residues. With V trimmed by 6 bases and J by 7 bases, 11 bases remained unmatched. The CDR3 DNA follows: TGTGCCAGCAGCAGAAGAACAGGGGAGTCTGGCTACACCTTC. Translated: CASSRRTGESGYTF.

The rearrangement links TRBV11-3 to TRBJ1-1; 7 nucleotides align to TRBD1. V was clipped by 5 bases and J by 2 bases; unmatched bases: 5. Germline loops: CDR1 SGHNT, CDR2 YENEEA. The CDR3 runs 14 residues. CDR3 coding DNA: TGTGCCAGCAGCCCAGACAGGGTAAACACTGAAGCTTTCTTT. Translation gives CASSPDRVNTEAFF.

This clone was observed a single time. V usage is TRBV6-1 and J usage is TRBJ2-5; TRBD2 matches 7 bases. In germline, CDR1 is MNHNS, CDR2 SASEGT. The CDR3 contains 14 residues. J was trimmed by 5 bases and V by 7 bases; bases with no gene match: 10. As DNA, the CDR3 is TGTGCCAGCAATCCAATCGGGGGAGGGGAGACCCAGTACTTC. This encodes CASNPIGGGETQYF.

The chain has TRBV7-3 and TRBJ2-1; weak D call: TRBD1 (5 bases). Germline V gives CDR1 SGHTA, CDR2 FQGTGA. There are 14 residues in the CDR3. V was pared by 4 bases and J by 8 bases, with 15 bases between. The CDR3 here is CASSSLGPTDEQFF. The CDR3 DNA follows: TGTGCCAGCAGCTCCTTGGGGCCCACAGATGAGCAGTTCTTC. The variable domain in full, completed from reference TRBV7-3 and TRBJ2-1, reads GAGVSQTPSNKVTEKGKYVELRCDPISGHTALYWYRQSLGQGPEFLIYFQGTGAADDSGLPNDRFFAVRPEGSVSTLKIQRTERGDSAVYLCASSSLGPTDEQFFGPGTRLTVL.

This clone was counted once. V gene TRBV6-6 combines with J gene TRBJ1-5; TRBD1 aligns across 8 bases. The CDR3 runs to 16 residues. With V trimmed by 5 bases and J by 0 bases, 6 bases remained unmatched. Germline loops: CDR1 MNHNY, CDR2 SVGAGI (reference sequence). CDR3 coding DNA: TGTGCCAGCAGTCGGACAGGGAAGAATAGCAATCAGCCCCAGCATTTT. Its translation is CASSRTGKNSNQPQHF.

The rearrangement joins TRBV5-8 to TRBJ1-2; D remains ambiguous. Trimming shortened V by 1 base and J by 8 bases, and 3 bases separated the two germline ends. Germline V gene lookup returns CDR1 SGHTS and CDR2 YDEGEE. The CDR3 has 10 residues. CDR3 in DNA: TGTGCCAGCAGCTTGTCGGGCTACACCTTC. Translation: CASSLSGYTF.

This rearrangement joins TRBV5-1 to TRBJ2-7, with 9 bases matching TRBD2. CDR1 is SGHRS and CDR2 is YFSETQ in the germline V gene. The CDR3 is 16 residues long. With V trimmed by 4 bases and J by 0 bases, 8 bases remained unmatched. CDR3 coding DNA: TGCGCCAGCAGCCCAGCCCCGACTAGCGGCTCCTACGAGCAGTACTTC. Protein: CASSPAPTSGSYEQYF.

The chain has TRBV7-9 and TRBJ2-2; TRBD1 matches 7 bases. The CDR3 consists of 17 residues. V was clipped by 5 bases and J by 8 bases; unmatched bases: 17. The germline gives CDR1 SEHNR, CDR2 FQNEAQ (reference sequence). CDR3 region: CASSTRARTGQGGELFF. The CDR3 nucleotides read TGTGCCAGCAGCACCAGAGCCAGGACAGGTCAGGGAGGGGAGCTGTTTTTT.

This clone was observed a handful of times. The chain carries TRBV11-2 and TRBJ2-2; D remains ambiguous. This CDR3 is built from 12 residues. V dropped 5 bases and J dropped 5 bases, with 6 bases sitting between them. In germline, CDR1 is SGHAT, CDR2 FQNNGV. This CDR3 is CASSPGTGELFF. CDR3 sequence (DNA): TGTGCCAGCAGCCCCGGGACCGGGGAGCTGTTTTTT.

CDR3 nucleotides: TGTGCCATCAATACCCCCTCCGCCGGGACAGGGGGCCGAGGCTACACCTTC. It specifies CAINTPSAGTGGRGYTF. The rearrangement uses TRBV10-3 and TRBJ1-2; 12 bases are shared with TRBD1. The V and J ends lost 7 bases and 8 bases, in that order; junction bases with no gene match: 17. There are 17 residues in the CDR3. From germline, CDR1 is ENHRY and CDR2 SYGVKD.

The genes are TRBV6-5 and TRBJ2-3; 11 bases fit TRBD2. CDR3 length: 14 residues. The germline V gene has CDR1 MNHEY and CDR2 SVGAGI. V shed 8 bases and J 2 bases; nucleotides not matched to a gene: 3. The CDR3 DNA is TGTGCCAGCGGACTAGCGGGCACCACAGATACGCAGTATTTT. This encodes CASGLAGTTDTQYF.

The chain uses TRBV9 and TRBJ2-3, with D perhaps TRBD2 (5 bases). The CDR3 has 14 residues. The V end was cut by 0 bases, the J end by 5 bases, with 10 bases between. Germline V gene sequence: CDR1 SGDLS, CDR2 YYNGEE. CDR3 sequence reads: CASSVAGKRDTQYF. The CDR3 nucleotides are TGTGCCAGCAGCGTAGCGGGGAAACGAGATACGCAGTATTTT.

The chain has TRBV6-5 and TRBJ1-1, with 7 bases that match TRBD1. J lost 4 bases, V lost 5 bases, and 10 bases had no gene match. The germline gives CDR1 MNHEY, CDR2 SVGAGI. There are 15 residues in the CDR3. The CDR3 sequence is CASSKTQGLGTEAFF. In DNA form, the CDR3 reads TGTGCCAGCAGTAAAACACAGGGGTTGGGCACTGAAGCTTTCTTT.

V gene TRBV6-5 combines with J gene TRBJ1-1, with D unresolved. V was shortened by 6 bases and J by 1 base, with 6 bases between the two germline ends. The CDR3 extends over 12 amino acids. Germline V lookup: CDR1 MNHEY, CDR2 SVGAGI. CDR3 loop: CASRAGNTEAFF. The DNA for the CDR3 is TGTGCCAGCAGGGCGGGGAACACTGAAGCTTTCTTT.

The chain is built from TRBV7-9 and TRBJ1-3; the match to TRBD1 covers 7 bases. This CDR3 is built from 15 residues. Trimming took 4 bases from V and 0 from J; bases not matched to a gene: 3. Germline V gives CDR1 SEHNR, CDR2 FQNEAQ (reference sequence). CDR3 loop: CASSSRTGSGNTIYF. DNA for the CDR3: TGTGCCAGCAGCTCTAGGACAGGCTCTGGAAACACCATATATTTT.